A selection of T cell receptor beta chains follows, all from one sample in a study of human T cells and chemical hapten exposure. MiXCR, applied by TCRdb to the RACE reads, yields one record per CDR3 protein. Seen here are approximately 80,000 distinct CDR3 sequences, roughly a tenth observed once, and the top ten hold 2.5%. The sequenced sample was whole blood, obtained in connection with sensitization to the hapten diphenylcyclopropenone (DPC). These receptors all stem from a woman aged 30 to 39 with alopecia areata. Some clones in this sample may be carry-over from other donors' samples. CDR3s include the opening cysteine and the closing phenylalanine or tryptophan. The order of the fields is CDR3 DNA, CDR3 protein, V gene, J gene, D gene, clone size. A D gene is named only where the DNA matches it firmly. Size is stated for part of the rows, as once, few or many counts, or as a class when the clone is expanded.

cdr3_nt: TGTGCCAGCCGAGACCAGGGACAGGGGACCTACGAGCAGTACTTC; cdr3_aa: CASRDQGQGTYEQYF; v_call: TRBV6-6; j_call: TRBJ2-7; d_call: TRBD1; clone_size: many
cdr3_nt: TGTGCCAGCTCACCTCTGCAGGGAGGGGTGGATGGCTACACCTTC; cdr3_aa: CASSPLQGGVDGYTF; v_call: TRBV18; j_call: TRBJ1-2; d_call: NA; clone_size: NA
cdr3_nt: TGCAGTGCCAGAGTGGTGGGGATTTACGAGCAGTACTTC; cdr3_aa: CSARVVGIYEQYF; v_call: TRBV20-1; j_call: TRBJ2-7; d_call: NA; clone_size: NA
cdr3_nt: TGTGCCAGCAGCACGGACAGGGGCGCAGATACACAGTATTTT; cdr3_aa: CASSTDRGADTQYF; v_call: TRBV7-2; j_call: TRBJ2-3; d_call: TRBD1; clone_size: few
cdr3_nt: TGTGCCAGCAAGGAGGTAAATGAGCAGTTCTTC; cdr3_aa: CASKEVNEQFF; v_call: TRBV6-1; j_call: TRBJ2-1; d_call: NA; clone_size: few
cdr3_nt: TGTGCCAGCAGCAAAGTTTCAGAAGATACGCAGTATTTT; cdr3_aa: CASSKVSEDTQYF; v_call: TRBV21-1; j_call: TRBJ2-3; d_call: NA; clone_size: many
cdr3_nt: TGCGCCAGCAGCTTGGGTACTTACACCGCTGAGCAGTACTTC; cdr3_aa: CASSLGTYTAEQYF; v_call: TRBV5-1; j_call: TRBJ2-7; d_call: NA; clone_size: NA
cdr3_nt: TGTGCCAGCACCCGAACCTCACGTGCAGGCACTGAAGCTTTCTTT; cdr3_aa: CASTRTSRAGTEAFF; v_call: TRBV6-2/TRBV6-3; j_call: TRBJ1-1; d_call: NA; clone_size: many
cdr3_nt: TGTGCCAGCAGCCCCAGTTGGGGACAAACGCAGTATTTT; cdr3_aa: CASSPSWGQTQYF; v_call: TRBV7-2; j_call: TRBJ2-3; d_call: NA; clone_size: many
cdr3_nt: TGTGCCAGCATCATTACAGGGGCTGGGGCCAACGTCCTGACTTTC; cdr3_aa: CASIITGAGANVLTF; v_call: TRBV7-9; j_call: TRBJ2-6; d_call: TRBD1; clone_size: NA
cdr3_nt: TGCAGTGCTAGAGATCAGGAATCAGGGATGAACTATGGCTACACCTTC; cdr3_aa: CSARDQESGMNYGYTF; v_call: TRBV20-1; j_call: TRBJ1-2; d_call: NA; clone_size: many
cdr3_nt: TGTGCCAGCAGTTTACAGACGGGCACCGGGGAGCTGTTTTTT; cdr3_aa: CASSLQTGTGELFF; v_call: TRBV12-3/TRBV12-4; j_call: TRBJ2-2; d_call: NA; clone_size: many
cdr3_nt: TGTGCCAGCAGCTCCGGGACAGGGGAATTTAGCAATCAGCCCCAGCATTTT; cdr3_aa: CASSSGTGEFSNQPQHF; v_call: TRBV28; j_call: TRBJ1-5; d_call: TRBD1; clone_size: NA